Each of the 25 T cell receptor beta chains below was sequenced from the same sample in a study of cytomegalovirus exposure and HLA in healthy donors. Both 60 Vbeta primers and 13 Jbeta primers went into the PCR. The repertoire was sequenced with immunoSEQ multiplex PCR; TCRdb's copy has only in-frame clones and lacks some. The sample has roughly 100,000 clones, around 80% seen once. Sequenced material: PBMCs. The receptor source for this set is a woman under 30 in good health and CMV-seropositive.

The chain carries TRBV2 and TRBJ2-7, with 15 bases aligning to TRBD2. CDR1 SNHLY and CDR2 FYNNEI come from the germline V gene. This CDR3 spans 17 amino acids. The V segment lost 4 bases and the J segment 3 bases; nucleotides outside the gene matches: 7. The CDR3 DNA is TGTGCCAGCAGTGCCGGACTAGCGGGAGGGGAAAGCTACGAGCAGTACTTC. Its protein is CASSAGLAGGESYEQYF.

The DNA of the CDR3 is TGCAGCGTCGACAGGGGGGTCGGGGGCTCGGGAGCTTTCTTT. Encoded protein: CSVDRGVGGSGAFF. V gene TRBV29-1 combines with J gene TRBJ1-1, with 9 bases lining up with TRBD1. The germline V gene has CDR1 SQVTM and CDR2 ANQGSEA. The J segment lost 10 bases and the V segment lost 6 bases, leaving 15 bases of the junction unmatched. The CDR3 runs to 14 residues.

The V call is TRBV7-9, the J call TRBJ2-5, with 7 bases that match TRBD1. This CDR3 has 15 residues. V was clipped by 5 bases and J by 14 bases; unmatched bases: 20. The V gene's germline CDR1 is SEHNR and CDR2 FQNEAQ (reference sequence). The CDR3 DNA sequence: TGTGCCAGCAGCCCGGGCCGGGACAGCCCCAAGACCACCTACTTC. Amino acids: CASSPGRDSPKTTYF.

The rearrangement links TRBV6-1 to TRBJ2-3, with 10 bases that match TRBD2. The CDR3 totals 15 residues. Per the germline V gene, CDR1 is MNHNS and CDR2 is SASEGT. With 5 bases clipped from V and 4 bases from J, the junction kept 6 bases outside the gene matches. The CDR3 DNA follows: TGTGCCAGCAGTCGCGTAGCGGGAGGTTCAGATACGCAGTATTTT. This sequence encodes CASSRVAGGSDTQYF.

In this sample, this clone turned up once. The chain employs TRBV10-3 and TRBJ2-3; 8 bases agree with TRBD2. This CDR3 has 15 amino acids. The germline CDR1 and CDR2 sequences are ENHRY and SYGVKD. With V trimmed by 4 bases and J by 3 bases, 6 bases remained unmatched. CDR3 region: CAISGAGGSTDTQYF. The CDR3 region has the DNA TGTGCCATCAGTGGTGCGGGGGGCTCTACAGATACGCAGTATTTT.

This clone was counted a few times. CDR3 loop: CASSQTTSGRAYEQYF. CDR3 in DNA: TGCGCCAGCAGCCAAACTACTAGCGGGAGAGCCTACGAGCAGTACTTC. The V call is TRBV4-1, the J call TRBJ2-7; 11 bases match TRBD2. Germline V gene lookup returns CDR1 MGHRA and CDR2 YSYEKL. Germline trimming cut 2 bases from V and 2 bases from J; bases unmatched to any gene: 5. There are 16 residues in the CDR3.

The chain combines TRBV28 with TRBJ1-4, with 10 bases aligning to TRBD1. This CDR3 is built from 15 residues. J gave up 8 bases and V 2 bases, and 5 bases lay outside the gene matches. CDR1 is MDHEN and CDR2 is SYDVKM in the germline V gene. The CDR3 coding sequence is TGTGCCAGCAGTTTAGGGGACAGGGGAGGGGAAAAACTGTTTTTT. Protein product: CASSLGDRGGEKLFF.

This chain connects TRBV7-9 to TRBJ1-1; no clear D gene. The V gene's germline CDR1 is SEHNR and CDR2 FQNEAQ (reference sequence). V gave up 1 base and J gave up 0 bases, with 9 bases separating them. The CDR3 runs 15 residues. This CDR3 is CASSLVGSMNTEAFF. CDR3 DNA sequence: TGTGCCAGCAGCTTAGTTGGGAGCATGAACACTGAAGCTTTCTTT.

The chain couples TRBV18 to TRBJ2-1; the match to TRBD1 covers 7 bases. Germline lookup yields CDR1 KGHSH and CDR2 LQKENI. The CDR3 sequence is 14 residues long. With 6 bases clipped from V and 8 bases from J, the junction kept 10 bases outside the gene matches. CDR3 nucleotides: TGTGCCAGCTCCCCAGGTGTAGGGGGCGATGAGCAGTTCTTC. Translating it yields CASSPGVGGDEQFF.

The V and J genes are TRBV7-9 and TRBJ1-6; possibly TRBD1 for D (6 bases). The germline V gene has CDR1 SEHNR and CDR2 FQNEAQ (reference sequence). With 6 bases removed from V and 7 bases from J, the gap between germline ends came to 16 bases. This CDR3 comprises 15 residues. CDR3 nucleotide sequence: TGTGCCAGCAGGAATAGACAGGCGATGAATTCACCCCTCCACTTT. It yields the protein CASRNRQAMNSPLHF.

The sample holds a few counts of this clone. The rearrangement joins TRBV14 to TRBJ1-6; no firm D call. The length of the CDR3 is 15 residues. V was shortened by 0 bases and J by 3 bases, with 6 bases between the two germline ends. CDR1 is SGHDN and CDR2 is FVKESK in the germline V gene. CDR3 in amino acids: CASSQEAIYNSPLHF. The CDR3 region has the DNA TGTGCCAGCAGCCAAGAAGCGATCTATAATTCACCCCTCCACTTT.

This chain joins TRBV28 and TRBJ2-5; D might be TRBD2 (6 bases). The V and J ends lost 10 bases and 2 bases respectively, with 14 bases between them. CDR3 length equals 13 residues. Germline-derived CDR1 and CDR2 are MDHEN and SYDVKM. The CDR3 bases are TGTGCCACCACCCTAGCGAATCAAGAGACCCAGTACTTC. The encoded protein is CATTLANQETQYF.

This rearrangement joins TRBV10-3 to TRBJ1-5; TRBD1 aligns across 9 bases. Trimming at V came to 8 bases and at J to 4 bases, leaving 6 bases not matched to a gene. CDR1 is ENHRY, CDR2 SYGVKD, per germline. This CDR3 has 14 amino acids. CDR3 sequence reads: CAIGRQGVNQPQHF. The CDR3 DNA reads as TGTGCCATCGGCCGACAGGGGGTTAATCAGCCCCAGCATTTT.

The chain carries TRBV6-4 and TRBJ1-2, with D uncertain. The CDR3 consists of 12 residues. Deletions cut 3 bases from V and 7 bases from J, with 9 bases between. Per the germline V gene, CDR1 is MRHNA and CDR2 is SNTAGT. The CDR3 region has the DNA TGTGCCAGCAGTGAGTTCGGGGTTGGCTACACCTTC. This encodes CASSEFGVGYTF.

The V gene is TRBV5-6, the J gene TRBJ2-7, with 7 nucleotides matching TRBD1. Germline lookup yields CDR1 SGHDT and CDR2 YYEEEE. The CDR3 loop spans 14 amino acids. Unmatched junction bases numbered 3, after V lost 3 bases and J lost 0 bases. CDR3 DNA: TGTGCCAGCAGCTGGACAGGTTCCTCCTACGAGCAGTACTTC. It encodes CASSWTGSSYEQYF.

The chain recombines TRBV23-1 with TRBJ2-7, with D possibly TRBD1 on 5 matching bases. TRBV23-1 is recorded as an ORF, its role being uncertain. With 3 bases removed from V and 0 bases from J, the gap between germline ends came to 27 bases. There are 20 residues in the CDR3. The CDR3 DNA reads TGCGCCAGCAGTCATAAGAGTTCGTGTAGTTGTGGGGCAATCTCCTACGAGCAGTACTTC. Its protein is CASSHKSSCSCGAISYEQYF.

The V and J genes are TRBV4-2 and TRBJ2-1, with D hard to call. Germline lookup yields CDR1 LGHNA and CDR2 YNFKEQ. CDR3 length equals 15 residues. V lost 2 bases to trimming and J lost 7 bases, with 15 bases between them. CDR3 sequence: CASSQTGRARNEQFF. The CDR3 DNA reads TGTGCCAGCAGCCAAACCGGCCGCGCGCGGAATGAGCAGTTCTTC.

CDR3 nucleotide sequence: TGTGCCAGCACCAACTACAGGAGTGACACTGAAGCTTTCTTT. It yields the protein CASTNYRSDTEAFF. The chain recombines TRBV6-5 with TRBJ1-1; TRBD1 might be the D (5 bases). V lost 7 bases and J lost 3, with 15 bases in between. This CDR3 is built from 14 residues. Germline values: CDR1 MNHEY, CDR2 SVGAGI.

The CDR3 coding sequence is TGTGCCACCCGCAGGGGGAGGACCGGGGAGCTGTTTTTT. Its translation: CATRRGRTGELFF. The rearrangement links TRBV5-6 to TRBJ2-2; tentatively, D is TRBD1 (7 bases). The CDR3 runs to 13 residues. Germline CDR1 reads SGHDT; CDR2 reads YYEEEE. V lost 9 bases to trimming and J lost 5 bases, with 14 bases between them.

This clone occurred once. The V and J genes are TRBV9 and TRBJ2-5, with a tentative D call TRBD1 (6 bases). Germline CDR1 SGDLS, CDR2 YYNGEE. The CDR3 is made up of 15 amino acids. Trimming removed 0 bases at V and 0 bases at J, with 9 bases between. CDR3 nucleotide sequence: TGTGCCAGCAGCGTAGGGGACACCGACCAAGAGACCCAGTACTTC. Protein: CASSVGDTDQETQYF.

The rearrangement joins TRBV29-1 to TRBJ2-5; TRBD2 matches at 9 bases. V lost 8 bases to trimming and J lost 4 bases; unmatched junction nucleotides: 5. CDR3 length: 12 residues. Per germline, CDR1 SQVTM and CDR2 ANQGSEA. The CDR3: CSQKAGGETQYF. The CDR3 DNA is TGCAGCCAGAAAGCGGGAGGAGAGACCCAGTACTTC. Using reference TRBV29-1 and TRBJ2-5 for the parts outside the CDR3, the full variable domain is SAVISQKPSRDICQRGTSLTIQCQVDSQVTMMFWYRQQPGQSLTLIATANQGSEATYESGFVIDKFPISRPNLTFSTLTVSNMSPEDSSIYLCSQKAGGETQYFGPGTRLLVL.

This chain links TRBV7-2 with TRBJ2-7, with D possibly matching TRBD2 (6 bases). The CDR3 spans 15 residues. The V end lost 0 bases, the J end lost 3 bases, and 12 bases lay between the germline ends. The germline CDR1 and CDR2 sequences are SGHTA and FQGNSA. This chain's CDR3 is CASSLAGGTNYEQYF. CDR3 nucleotides: TGTGCCAGCAGCTTAGCTGGCGGGACGAACTACGAGCAGTACTTC.

This clone is a singleton in its sample. The CDR3 sequence: CAYLRGDGNQPQHF. CDR3 DNA sequence: TGTGCCTACCTACGGGGGGACGGCAATCAGCCCCAGCATTTT. The V call is TRBV6-5, the J call TRBJ1-5, with D possibly TRBD1 on 5 matching bases. With 11 bases removed from V and 2 bases from J, the gap between germline ends came to 16 bases. Germline lookup yields CDR1 MNHEY and CDR2 SVGAGI. This CDR3 contains 14 residues.

V and J are TRBV10-1 and TRBJ2-1, with 9 bases identical to TRBD2. V lost 5 bases and J lost 12; bases outside the gene matches: 14. The CDR3 extends over 15 amino acids. The germline CDR1 and CDR2 sequences are WNHNN and SYGVQD (reference sequence). In nucleotides, the CDR3 is TGCGCCAGCAGTCAGCGGGGGGCCCCGACCGGTCCGCAGTTCTTC. Encoded protein: CASSQRGAPTGPQFF.

The chain employs TRBV7-6 and TRBJ2-7, with D possibly being TRBD1 (6 bases). The CDR3 is 14 amino acids. The germline V and J ends were trimmed by 5 bases and 4 bases, with 15 bases remaining between them. Germline CDR1 and CDR2: SGHVS and FNYEAQ. CDR3 sequence: CASSPTTGAYEQYF. The CDR3 region has the DNA TGTGCCAGCAGCCCGACGACAGGAGCTTACGAGCAGTACTTC. Together with reference TRBV7-6 and TRBJ2-7, the CDR3 gives the full variable domain: GAGVSQSPRYKVTKRGQDVALRCDPISGHVSLYWYRQALGQGPEFLTYFNYEAQQDKSGLPNDRFSAERPEGSISTLTIQRTEQRDSAMYRCASSPTTGAYEQYFGPGTRLTVT.